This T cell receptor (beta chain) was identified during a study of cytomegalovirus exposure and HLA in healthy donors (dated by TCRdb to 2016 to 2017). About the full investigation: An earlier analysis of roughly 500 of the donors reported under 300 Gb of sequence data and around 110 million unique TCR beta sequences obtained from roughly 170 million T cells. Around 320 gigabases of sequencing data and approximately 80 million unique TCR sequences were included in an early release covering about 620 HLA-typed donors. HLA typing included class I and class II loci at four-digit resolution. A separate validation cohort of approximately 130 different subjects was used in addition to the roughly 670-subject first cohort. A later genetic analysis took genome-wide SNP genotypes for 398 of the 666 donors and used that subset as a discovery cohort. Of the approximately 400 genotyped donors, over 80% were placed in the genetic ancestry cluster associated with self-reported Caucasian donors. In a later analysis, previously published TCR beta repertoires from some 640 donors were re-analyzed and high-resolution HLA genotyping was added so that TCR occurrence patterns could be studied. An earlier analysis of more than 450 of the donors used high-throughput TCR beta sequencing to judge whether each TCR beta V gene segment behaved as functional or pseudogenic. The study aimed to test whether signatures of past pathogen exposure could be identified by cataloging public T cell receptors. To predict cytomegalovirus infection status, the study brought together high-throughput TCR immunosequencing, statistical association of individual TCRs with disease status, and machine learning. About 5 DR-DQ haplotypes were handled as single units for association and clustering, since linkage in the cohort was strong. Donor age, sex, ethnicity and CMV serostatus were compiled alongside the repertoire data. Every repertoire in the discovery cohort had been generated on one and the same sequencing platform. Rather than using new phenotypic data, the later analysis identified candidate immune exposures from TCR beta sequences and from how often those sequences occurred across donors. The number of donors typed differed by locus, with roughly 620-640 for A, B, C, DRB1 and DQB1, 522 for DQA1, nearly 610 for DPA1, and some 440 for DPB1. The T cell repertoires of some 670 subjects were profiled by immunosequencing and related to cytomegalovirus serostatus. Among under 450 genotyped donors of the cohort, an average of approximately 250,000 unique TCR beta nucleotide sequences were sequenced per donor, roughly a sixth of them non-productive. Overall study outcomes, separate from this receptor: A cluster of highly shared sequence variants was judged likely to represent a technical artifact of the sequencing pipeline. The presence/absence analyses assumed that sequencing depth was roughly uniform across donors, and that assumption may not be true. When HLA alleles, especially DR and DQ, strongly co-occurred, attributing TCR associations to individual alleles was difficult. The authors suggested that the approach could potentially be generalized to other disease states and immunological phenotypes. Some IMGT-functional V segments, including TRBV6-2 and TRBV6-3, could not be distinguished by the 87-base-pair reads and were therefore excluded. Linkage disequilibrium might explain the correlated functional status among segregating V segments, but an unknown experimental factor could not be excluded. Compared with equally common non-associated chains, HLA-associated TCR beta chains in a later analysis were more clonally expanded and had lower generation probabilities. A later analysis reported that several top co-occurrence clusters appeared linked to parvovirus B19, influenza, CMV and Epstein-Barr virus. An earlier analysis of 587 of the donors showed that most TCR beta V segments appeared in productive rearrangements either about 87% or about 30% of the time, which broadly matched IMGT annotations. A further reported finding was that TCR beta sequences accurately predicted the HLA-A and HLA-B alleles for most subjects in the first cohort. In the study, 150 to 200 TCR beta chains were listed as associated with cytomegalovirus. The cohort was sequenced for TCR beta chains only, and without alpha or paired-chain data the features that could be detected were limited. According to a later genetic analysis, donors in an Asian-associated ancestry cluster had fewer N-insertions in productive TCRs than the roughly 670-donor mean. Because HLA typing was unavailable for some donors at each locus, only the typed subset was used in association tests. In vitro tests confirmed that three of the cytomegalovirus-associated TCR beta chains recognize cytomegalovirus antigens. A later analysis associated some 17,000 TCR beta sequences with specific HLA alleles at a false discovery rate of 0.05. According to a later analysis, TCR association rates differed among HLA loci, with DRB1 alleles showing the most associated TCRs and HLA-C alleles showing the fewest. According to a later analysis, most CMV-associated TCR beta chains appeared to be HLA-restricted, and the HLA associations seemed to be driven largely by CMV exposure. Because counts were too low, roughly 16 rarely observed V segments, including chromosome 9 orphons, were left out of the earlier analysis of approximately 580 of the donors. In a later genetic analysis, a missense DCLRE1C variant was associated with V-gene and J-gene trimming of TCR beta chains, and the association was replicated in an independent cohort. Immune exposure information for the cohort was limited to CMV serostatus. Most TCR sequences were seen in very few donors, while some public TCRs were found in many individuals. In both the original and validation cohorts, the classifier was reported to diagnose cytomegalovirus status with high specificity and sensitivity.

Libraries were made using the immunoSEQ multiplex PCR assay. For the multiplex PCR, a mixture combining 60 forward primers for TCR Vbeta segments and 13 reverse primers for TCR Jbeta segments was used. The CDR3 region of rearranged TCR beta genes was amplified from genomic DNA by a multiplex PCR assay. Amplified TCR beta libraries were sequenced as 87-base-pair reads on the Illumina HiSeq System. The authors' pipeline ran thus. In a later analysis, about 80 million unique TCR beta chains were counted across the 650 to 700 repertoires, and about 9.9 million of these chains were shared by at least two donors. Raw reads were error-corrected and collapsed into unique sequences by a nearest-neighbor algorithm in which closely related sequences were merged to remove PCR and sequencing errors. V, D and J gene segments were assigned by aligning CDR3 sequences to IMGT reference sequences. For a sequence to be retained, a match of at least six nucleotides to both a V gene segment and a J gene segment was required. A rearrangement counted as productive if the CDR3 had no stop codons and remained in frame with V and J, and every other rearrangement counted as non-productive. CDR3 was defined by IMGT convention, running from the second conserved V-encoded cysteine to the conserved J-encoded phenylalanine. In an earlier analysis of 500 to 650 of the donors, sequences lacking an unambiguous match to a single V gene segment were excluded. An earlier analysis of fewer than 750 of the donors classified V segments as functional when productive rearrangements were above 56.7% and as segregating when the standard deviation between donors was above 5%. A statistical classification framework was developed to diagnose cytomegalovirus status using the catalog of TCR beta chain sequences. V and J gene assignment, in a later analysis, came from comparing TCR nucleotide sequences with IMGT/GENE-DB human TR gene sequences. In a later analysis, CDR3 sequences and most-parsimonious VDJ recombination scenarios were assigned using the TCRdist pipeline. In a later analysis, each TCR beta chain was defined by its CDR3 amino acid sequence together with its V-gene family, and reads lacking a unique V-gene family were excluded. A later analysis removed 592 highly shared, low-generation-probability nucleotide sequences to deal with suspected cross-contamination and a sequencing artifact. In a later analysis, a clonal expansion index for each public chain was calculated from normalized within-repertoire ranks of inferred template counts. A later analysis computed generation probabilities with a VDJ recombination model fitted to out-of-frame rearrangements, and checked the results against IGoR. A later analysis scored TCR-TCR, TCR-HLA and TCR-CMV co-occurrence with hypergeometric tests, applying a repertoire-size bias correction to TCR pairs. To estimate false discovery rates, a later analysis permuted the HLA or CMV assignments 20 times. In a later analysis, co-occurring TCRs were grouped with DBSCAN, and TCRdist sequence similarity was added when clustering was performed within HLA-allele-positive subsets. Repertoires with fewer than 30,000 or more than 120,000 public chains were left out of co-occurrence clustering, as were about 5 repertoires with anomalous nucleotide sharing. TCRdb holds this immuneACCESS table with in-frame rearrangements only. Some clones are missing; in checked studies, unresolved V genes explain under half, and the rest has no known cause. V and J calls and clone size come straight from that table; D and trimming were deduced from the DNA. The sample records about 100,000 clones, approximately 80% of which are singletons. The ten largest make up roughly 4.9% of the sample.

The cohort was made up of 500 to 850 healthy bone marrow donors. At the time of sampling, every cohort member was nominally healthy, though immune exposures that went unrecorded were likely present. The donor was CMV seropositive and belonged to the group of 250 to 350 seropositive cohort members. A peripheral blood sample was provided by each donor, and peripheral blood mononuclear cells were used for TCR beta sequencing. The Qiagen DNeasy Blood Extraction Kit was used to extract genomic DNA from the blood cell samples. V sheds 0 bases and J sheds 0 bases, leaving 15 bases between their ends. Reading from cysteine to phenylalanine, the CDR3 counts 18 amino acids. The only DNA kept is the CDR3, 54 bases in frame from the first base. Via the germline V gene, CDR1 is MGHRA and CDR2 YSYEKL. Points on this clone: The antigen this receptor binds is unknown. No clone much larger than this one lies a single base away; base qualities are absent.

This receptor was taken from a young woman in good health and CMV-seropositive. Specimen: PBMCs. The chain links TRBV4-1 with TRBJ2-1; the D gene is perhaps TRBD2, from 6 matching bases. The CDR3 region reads CASSQDYSGVSSYNEQFF. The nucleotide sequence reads TGCGCCAGCAGCCAAGATTACTCGGGAGTGAGCTCCTACAATGAGCAGTTCTTC.